Listed below are T cell receptor beta chains from one sample, sequenced in a study of OX40 agonist ivuxolimab in advanced cancers. The data were produced by immunoSEQ multiplex PCR, yet TCRdb's version contains in-frame clones alone and is incomplete. The table records 35,000 to 45,000 clones, around 83% of them present only once. The specimen comprised CD4+ or CD8+ T cells sorted from blood, sampled in a trial of the OX40 agonist ivuxolimab. The receptors come from an adult with an advanced solid tumor such as melanoma, head and neck, liver or kidney cancer. Each CDR3 is given without its conserved first and last residue. Each record gives: V gene, J gene, CDR3 protein.

TRBV7-3	TRBJ2-3	ASSLGDFSTDTQY
TRBV7-9	TRBJ2-1	ASSGDRGPYNEQF
TRBV19	TRBJ1-6	ASSMTGITYNSPLH
TRBV30	TRBJ2-7	AWSGGGGEQY
TRBV4-2	TRBJ2-3	ASSHRTGGTDTQY
TRBV19	TRBJ2-7	ASSAGTGTYEQY
TRBV4-2	TRBJ1-1	ASSSGTAEAF
TRBV10-2	TRBJ2-1	ASSERQGSYNEQF
TRBV27	TRBJ1-2	ASSVGGASGYT
TRBV28	TRBJ1-1	ASSHPEGANTEAF
TRBV7-8	TRBJ2-2	ASSFRGLTGELF
TRBV19	TRBJ2-1	ASSIETSGGVYNEQF
TRBV19	TRBJ2-2	ASSIGITGELF
TRBV6-6	TRBJ2-1	ASSYESGGLDNEQF
TRBV6-4	TRBJ2-3	ASSYSDGDTQY
TRBV27	TRBJ1-6	ASSPRTGRDSPLH
TRBV15	TRBJ2-7	ATWEGLLGFEQY
TRBV7-2	TRBJ1-2	ASSLLDRDGYT
TRBV7-9	TRBJ1-3	ASSSDRGPIQNTIY
TRBV15	TRBJ2-5	ATSRLPGRETQY
TRBV27	TRBJ2-2	ASSLSFLAGLNTGELF
TRBV9	TRBJ2-3	ASSSEGGDTDTQY
TRBV6-5	TRBJ2-3	ASSYSGQGADTQY
TRBV19	TRBJ2-2	ASSPLDRRANTGELF
TRBV2	TRBJ2-6	ASLPGQGPGANVLT
TRBV5-1	TRBJ1-5	ASSFGDSNQPQH
TRBV9	TRBJ1-1	ASSVADLNTEAF
TRBV23-1	TRBJ1-2	ASRNTVYGYT
TRBV5-1	TRBJ2-1	ASSQRGPLSYNEQF
TRBV5-4	TRBJ1-4	ASSYDRGEDEKLF
TRBV6-4	TRBJ2-4	ASSAGARGNIQY
TRBV4-3	TRBJ2-1	ASSHRGSNEQF
TRBV7-9	TRBJ1-4	ASSSPDRANEKLF
TRBV10-3	TRBJ2-3	AISETSDTEFTDTQY
TRBV27	TRBJ1-2	ASSLSNRGAYGYT
TRBV7-6	TRBJ2-7	ASSPAGGTVYEQY
TRBV6-5	TRBJ2-5	ASGAGGYQETQY
TRBV6-1	TRBJ2-2	ASTEPGLAGPNTGELF
TRBV4-1	TRBJ1-2	ASSQQGGYGYT
TRBV15	TRBJ2-1	ATSREPGSYNEQF
TRBV4-3	TRBJ2-3	ASSQERGVLTDTQY
TRBV7-9	TRBJ1-2	ASSLEDREDGYT
TRBV7-9	TRBJ2-5	ASSFRATVVVQETQY